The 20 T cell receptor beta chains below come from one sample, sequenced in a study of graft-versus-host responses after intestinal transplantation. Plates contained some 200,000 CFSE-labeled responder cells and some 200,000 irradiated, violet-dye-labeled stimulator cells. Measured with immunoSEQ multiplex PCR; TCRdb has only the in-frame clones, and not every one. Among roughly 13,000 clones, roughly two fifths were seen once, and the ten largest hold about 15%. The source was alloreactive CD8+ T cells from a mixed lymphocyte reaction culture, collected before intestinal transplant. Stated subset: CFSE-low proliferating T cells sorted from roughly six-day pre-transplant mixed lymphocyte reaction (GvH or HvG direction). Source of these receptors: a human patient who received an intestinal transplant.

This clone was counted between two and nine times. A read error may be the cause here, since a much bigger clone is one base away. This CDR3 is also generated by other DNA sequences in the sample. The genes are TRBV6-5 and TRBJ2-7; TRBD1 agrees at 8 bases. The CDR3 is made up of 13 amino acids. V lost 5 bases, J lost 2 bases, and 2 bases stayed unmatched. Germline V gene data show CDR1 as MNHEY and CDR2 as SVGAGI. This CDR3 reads CASSARGPYEQYF. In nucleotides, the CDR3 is TGTGCCAGCAGTGCCAGGGGGCCCTACGAGCAGTACTTC.

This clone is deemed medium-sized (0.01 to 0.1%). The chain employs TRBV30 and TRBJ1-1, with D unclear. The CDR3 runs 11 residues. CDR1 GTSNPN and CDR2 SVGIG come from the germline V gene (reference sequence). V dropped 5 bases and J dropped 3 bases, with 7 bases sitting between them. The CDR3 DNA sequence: TGTGCCTGGGGTAGCTACACTGAAGCTTTCTTT. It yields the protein CAWGSYTEAFF.

The CDR3 nucleotides are TGTGCCAGTAGCGTAACAGGGGACGGGGAGCTGTTTTTT. The encoded protein is CASSVTGDGELFF. The chain joins TRBV19 to TRBJ2-2; 7 bases line up with TRBD1. Losses at the gene ends were 6 bases for V and 7 bases for J; bases not matched to a gene: 5. The CDR3 is made up of 13 amino acids. Per the germline V gene, CDR1 is LNHDA and CDR2 is SQIVND (reference sequence).

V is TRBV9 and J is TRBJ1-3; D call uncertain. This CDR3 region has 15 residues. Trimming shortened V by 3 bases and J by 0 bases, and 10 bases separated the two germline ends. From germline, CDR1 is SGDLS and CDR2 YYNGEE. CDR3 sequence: CASSAGGFSGNTIYF. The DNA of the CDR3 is TGTGCCAGCAGCGCCGGAGGGTTCTCTGGAAACACCATATATTTT.

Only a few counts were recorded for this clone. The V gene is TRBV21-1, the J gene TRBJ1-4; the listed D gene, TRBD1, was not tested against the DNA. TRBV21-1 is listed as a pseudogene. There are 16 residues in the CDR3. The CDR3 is CASSPTRTGLSEKLFF. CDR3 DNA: TGTGCCAGCAGCCCCACGCGGACAGGTTTGAGTGAAAAACTGTTTTTT.

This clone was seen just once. CDR3 loop: CASSQTQGVEGYTF. The CDR3 DNA is TGCGCCAGCAGCCAGACACAGGGGGTTGAGGGCTACACCTTC. The V and J genes are TRBV4-3 and TRBJ1-2; 8 bases agree with TRBD1. This CDR3 has 14 residues. The trim removed 3 bases at V and 8 bases at J, leaving 8 bases unmatched. Germline V gene lookup returns CDR1 LGHNA and CDR2 YSLEER.

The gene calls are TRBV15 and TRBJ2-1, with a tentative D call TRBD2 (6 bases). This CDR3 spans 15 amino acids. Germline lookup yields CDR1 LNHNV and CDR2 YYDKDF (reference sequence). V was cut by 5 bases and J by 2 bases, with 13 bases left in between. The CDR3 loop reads CATSGSSDPYNEQFF. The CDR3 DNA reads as TGTGCCACCAGCGGTTCTAGCGACCCCTACAATGAGCAGTTCTTC. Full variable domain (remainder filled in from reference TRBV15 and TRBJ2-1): DAMVIQNPRYQVTQFGKPVTLSCSQTLNHNVMYWYQQKSSQAPKLLFHYYDKDFNNEADTPDNFQSRRPNTSFCFLDIRSPGLGDTAMYLCATSGSSDPYNEQFFGPGTRLTVL.

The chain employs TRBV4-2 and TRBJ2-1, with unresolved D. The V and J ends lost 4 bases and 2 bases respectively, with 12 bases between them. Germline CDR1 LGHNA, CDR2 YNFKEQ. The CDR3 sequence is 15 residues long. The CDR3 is CASSLQRGAYNEQFF. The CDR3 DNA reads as TGTGCCAGCAGCCTTCAGCGTGGAGCCTACAATGAGCAGTTCTTC.

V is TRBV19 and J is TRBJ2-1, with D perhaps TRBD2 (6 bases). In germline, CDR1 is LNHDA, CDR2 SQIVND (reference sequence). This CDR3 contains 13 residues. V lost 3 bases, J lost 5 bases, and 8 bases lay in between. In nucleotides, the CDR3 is TGTGCCAGTAGTATTTCGGGGGACAATGAGCAGTTCTTC. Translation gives CASSISGDNEQFF.

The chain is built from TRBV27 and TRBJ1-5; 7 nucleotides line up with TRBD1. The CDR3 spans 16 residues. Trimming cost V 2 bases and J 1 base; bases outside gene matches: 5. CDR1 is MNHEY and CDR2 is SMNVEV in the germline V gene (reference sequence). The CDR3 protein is CASSLTGRGSNQPQHF. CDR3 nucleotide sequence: TGTGCCAGCAGTTTAACGGGCAGGGGGAGCAATCAGCCCCAGCATTTT.

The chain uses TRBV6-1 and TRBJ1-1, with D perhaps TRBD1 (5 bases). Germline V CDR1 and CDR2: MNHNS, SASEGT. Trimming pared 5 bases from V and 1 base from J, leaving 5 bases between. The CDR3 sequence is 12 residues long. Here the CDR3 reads CASSQGNTEAFF. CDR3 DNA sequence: TGTGCCAGCAGTCAGGGGAACACTGAAGCTTTCTTT.

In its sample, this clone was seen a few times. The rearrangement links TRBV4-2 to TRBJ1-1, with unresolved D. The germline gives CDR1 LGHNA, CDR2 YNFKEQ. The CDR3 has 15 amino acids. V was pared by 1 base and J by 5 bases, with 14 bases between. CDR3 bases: TGTGCCAGCAGCCAAGGATCCGGGGTCCAGACTGAAGCTTTCTTT. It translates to CASSQGSGVQTEAFF.

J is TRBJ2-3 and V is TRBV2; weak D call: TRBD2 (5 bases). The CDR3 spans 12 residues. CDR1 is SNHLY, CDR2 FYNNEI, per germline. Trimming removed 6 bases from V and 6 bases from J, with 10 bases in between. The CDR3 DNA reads TGTGCCAGCAGGGGAGAGCAGGATACGCAGTATTTT. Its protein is CASRGEQDTQYF.

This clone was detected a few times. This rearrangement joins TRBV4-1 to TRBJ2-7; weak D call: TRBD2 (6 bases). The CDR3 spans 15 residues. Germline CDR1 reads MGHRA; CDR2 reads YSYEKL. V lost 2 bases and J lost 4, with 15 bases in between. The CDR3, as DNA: TGCGCCAGCAGCCAACCCGGGAGTGGAATATACGAGCAGTACTTC. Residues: CASSQPGSGIYEQYF.

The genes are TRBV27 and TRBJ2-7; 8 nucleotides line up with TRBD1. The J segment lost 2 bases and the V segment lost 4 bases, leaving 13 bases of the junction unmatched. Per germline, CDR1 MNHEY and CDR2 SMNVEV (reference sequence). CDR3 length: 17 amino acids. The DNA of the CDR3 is TGTGCCAGCAGTTCCTGGCTCGGGACAGGAGCCCCCTACGAGCAGTACTTC. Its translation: CASSSWLGTGAPYEQYF.

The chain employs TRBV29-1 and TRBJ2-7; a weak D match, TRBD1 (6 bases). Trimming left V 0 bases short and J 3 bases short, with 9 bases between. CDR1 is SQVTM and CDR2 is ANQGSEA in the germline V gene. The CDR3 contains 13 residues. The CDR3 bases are TGCAGCGTTGAAGATCGGACAGACTACGAGCAGTACTTC. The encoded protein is CSVEDRTDYEQYF.

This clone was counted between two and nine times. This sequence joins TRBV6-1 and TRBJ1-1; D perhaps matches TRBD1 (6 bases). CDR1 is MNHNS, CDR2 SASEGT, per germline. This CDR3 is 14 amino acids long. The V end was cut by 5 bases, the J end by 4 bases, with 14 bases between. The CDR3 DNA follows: TGTGCCAGCAGTTATAATCAGGGGTTCACTGAAGCTTTCTTT. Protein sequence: CASSYNQGFTEAFF.

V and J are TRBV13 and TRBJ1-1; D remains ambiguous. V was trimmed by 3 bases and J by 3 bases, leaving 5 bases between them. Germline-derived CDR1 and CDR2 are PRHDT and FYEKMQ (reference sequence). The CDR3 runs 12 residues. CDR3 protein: CASSFGYTEAFF. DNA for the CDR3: TGTGCCAGCAGCTTCGGGTACACTGAAGCTTTCTTT.

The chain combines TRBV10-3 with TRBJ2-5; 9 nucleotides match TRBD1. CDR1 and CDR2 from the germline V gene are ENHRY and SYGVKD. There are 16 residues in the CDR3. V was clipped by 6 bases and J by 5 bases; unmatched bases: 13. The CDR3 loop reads CAIRNGTGTFWETQYF. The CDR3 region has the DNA TGTGCCATCAGGAACGGGACAGGGACATTTTGGGAGACCCAGTACTTC.

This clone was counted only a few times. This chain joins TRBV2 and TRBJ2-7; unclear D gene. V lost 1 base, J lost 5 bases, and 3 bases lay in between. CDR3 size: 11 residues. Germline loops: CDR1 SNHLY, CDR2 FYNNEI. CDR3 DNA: TGTGCCAGCAGTGAAGGTAACGAGCAGTACTTC. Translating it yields CASSEGNEQYF.